The present TCR beta chain was sequenced within a study of blood T cells in healthy people across ages. Next came a second PCR, run for about 6 to 12 cycles, which used a sample-barcoded 5' primer along with a J-beta primer mix. TCRdb called the 5' RACE reads again in MiXCR, with one record for every CDR3 protein. Among hundreds of thousands of distinct CDR3 sequences listed, 44% were seen once. General study findings and limits: Estimated diversity, derived from one million T cells, was regarded as an underestimate.

V lost 5 bases, J lost 8 bases, and 15 bases lay in between. Germline V gene sequence: CDR1 SEHNR, CDR2 FQNEAQ (reference sequence). The CDR3 extends over 14 amino acids. This clonotype has a count of ten or more. Its antigen is as yet unknown. RNA extraction gave at least 5 micrograms of total RNA per sample. The specimen sequenced was blood. V gene TRBV7-9 combines with J gene TRBJ1-4, with a weak D call TRBD1 (5 bases). The sequence derives from a man aged 55-75 years in good health. The CDR3 sequence is CASSMWQGGEKLFF. The CDR3 nucleotides are TGTGCCAGCAGCATGTGGCAGGGTGGAGAAAAACTGTTTTTT.